The source of this T cell receptor beta chain is a study of metastatic and nonmetastatic thyroid tumors (dated by TCRdb to about 2020). Study-wide context: Repertoires were compared across peripheral blood and tumor or nodule tissue samples from malignant and benign thyroid patients. The research as a whole found: In both blood and tumor samples, TCR beta diversity was reported to be significantly higher in malignant tumors than in benign nodules.

Before undergoing thyroid surgery, none of the patients had been given any kind of treatment. Using T-cell receptor beta sequencing, the study looked back at clinical samples from patients collected from about 2011 to 2018. Library construction relied on PCR. The run used an Illumina HiSeq 4000. The TCR beta-chain CDR3 region of each patient was profiled by high-throughput sequencing. As for the authors' bioinformatics: A classifier to discriminate distant-metastatic papillary thyroid cancer patients was built from CDR3 differences across clinicopathological groups. The Shannon index was used to measure repertoire diversity, and the Morisita-Horn index was used to measure how similar tumor and blood repertoires were. TCRdb trimmed the raw reads at Q25, called clones with MiXCR and kept productive beta chains. TCRdb assigned the V and J calls; the authors' analysis was not used. The sample profile shows tens of thousands of clones; approximately 20% of them were found once. The top ten constitute around a fifth of the sample.

In the case of this clone: Its binding antigen is unknown. No much larger clone exists at a distance of one base, and base qualities are not known.

The receptor's source is a female donor with papillary thyroid cancer or a benign thyroid nodule (not recorded which). Some clones in this sample may be carry-over from other donors' samples. Sequencing was done on a sample of blood.

The DNA sequence reads TGCGCCAGCCAACTAAGCCCGGACCCAGAATCCCAGTACTTC. This is translated as CASQLSPDPESQYF. The rearranged chain carries TRBV5-1 and TRBJ2-5, with the D gene not confidently named. The germline V gene specifies SGHRS as CDR1 and YFSETQ as CDR2. CDR3 length: 14 amino acids, cysteine to phenylalanine. Solely the CDR3 DNA is kept, with 42 bases framed from the first base. Trimming takes 7 bases from V and 9 bases from J, and the germline ends sit 22 bases apart.